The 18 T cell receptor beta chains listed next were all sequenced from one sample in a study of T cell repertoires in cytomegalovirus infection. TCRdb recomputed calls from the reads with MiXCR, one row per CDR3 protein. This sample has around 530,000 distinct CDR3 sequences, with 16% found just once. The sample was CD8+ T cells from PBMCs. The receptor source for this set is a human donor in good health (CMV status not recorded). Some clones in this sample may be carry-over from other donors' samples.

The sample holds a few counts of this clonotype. CDR3 in amino acids: CASGGAYTEAFF. CDR3 nucleotides: TGTGCCAGCGGCGGGGCTTACACTGAAGCTTTCTTT. The V and J genes are TRBV27 and TRBJ1-1, with a possible D match to TRBD1 (5 bases). Germline-derived CDR1 and CDR2 are MNHEY and SMNVEV (reference sequence). V gave up 8 bases and J gave up 3 bases, with 10 bases separating them. The CDR3 has 12 amino acids.

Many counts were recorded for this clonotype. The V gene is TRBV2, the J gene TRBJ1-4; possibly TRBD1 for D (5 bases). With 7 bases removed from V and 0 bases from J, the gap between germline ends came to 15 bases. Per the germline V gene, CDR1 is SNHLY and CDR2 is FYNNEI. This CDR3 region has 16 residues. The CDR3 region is CASTDLRESTNEKLFF. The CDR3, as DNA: TGTGCCAGCACTGACCTCAGGGAATCAACTAATGAAAAACTGTTTTTT.

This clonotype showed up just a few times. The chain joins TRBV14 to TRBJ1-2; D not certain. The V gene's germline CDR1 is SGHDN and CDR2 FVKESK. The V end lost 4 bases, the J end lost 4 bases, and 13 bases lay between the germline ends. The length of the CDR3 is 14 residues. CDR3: CASSPPPGGYGYTF. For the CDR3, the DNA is TGTGCCAGCAGCCCGCCCCCGGGCGGCTATGGCTACACCTTC.

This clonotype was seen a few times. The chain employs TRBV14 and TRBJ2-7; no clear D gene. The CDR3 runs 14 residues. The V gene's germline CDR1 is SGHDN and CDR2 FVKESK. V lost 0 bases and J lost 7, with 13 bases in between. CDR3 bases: TGTGCCAGCAGCCAAGATTTCCTTCGAAGAGAGCAGTACTTC. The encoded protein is CASSQDFLRREQYF.

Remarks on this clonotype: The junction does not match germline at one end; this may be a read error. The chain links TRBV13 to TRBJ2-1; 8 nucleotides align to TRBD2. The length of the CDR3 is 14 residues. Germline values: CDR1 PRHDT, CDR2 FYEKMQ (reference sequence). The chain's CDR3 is CASSLGLARGEQFF. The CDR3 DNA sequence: TGTGCCAGCAGCCTAGGACTAGCCCGGGGGGAGCAGTTCTTC.

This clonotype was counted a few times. The CDR3 nucleotides read TGTGCCAGCAGTGGAACAGGGGGCAGGGAAAAACTGTTTTTT. It codes for CASSGTGGREKLFF. J is TRBJ1-4 and V is TRBV2; 9 bases map to TRBD1. This CDR3 has 14 residues. Germline CDR1 is SNHLY and CDR2 is FYNNEI. The V gene end was trimmed by 4 bases and the J gene end by 8 bases; junction bases not matched to a gene: 5.

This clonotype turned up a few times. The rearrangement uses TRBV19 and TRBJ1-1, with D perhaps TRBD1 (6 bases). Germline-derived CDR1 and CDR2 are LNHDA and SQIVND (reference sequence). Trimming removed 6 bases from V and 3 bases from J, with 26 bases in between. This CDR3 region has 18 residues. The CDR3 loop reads CASSNSPQGTWSDTEAFF. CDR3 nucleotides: TGTGCCAGTAGCAACAGCCCCCAGGGGACGTGGTCGGACACTGAAGCTTTCTTT.

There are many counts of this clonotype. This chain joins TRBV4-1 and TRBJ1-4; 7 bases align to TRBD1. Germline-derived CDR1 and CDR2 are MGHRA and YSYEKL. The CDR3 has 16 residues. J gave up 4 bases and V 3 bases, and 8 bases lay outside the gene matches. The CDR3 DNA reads TGCGCCAGCAGCCATCCACGGACAGGACGTAATGAAAAACTGTTTTTT. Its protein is CASSHPRTGRNEKLFF.

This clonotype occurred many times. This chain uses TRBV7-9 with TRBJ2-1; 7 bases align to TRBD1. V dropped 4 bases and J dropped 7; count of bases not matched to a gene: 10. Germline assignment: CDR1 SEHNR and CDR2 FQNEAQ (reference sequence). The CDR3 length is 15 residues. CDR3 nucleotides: TGTGCCAGCAGCTGGACAACAGGGGTCGGGAATGAGCAGTTCTTC. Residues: CASSWTTGVGNEQFF.

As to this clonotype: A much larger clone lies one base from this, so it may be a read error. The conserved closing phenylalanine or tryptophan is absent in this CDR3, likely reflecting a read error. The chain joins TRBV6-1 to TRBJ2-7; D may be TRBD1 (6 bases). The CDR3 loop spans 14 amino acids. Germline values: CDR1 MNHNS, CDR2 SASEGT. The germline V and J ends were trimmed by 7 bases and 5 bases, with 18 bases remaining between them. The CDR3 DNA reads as TGTGCCAGCACCCTTTCTGAGGCAGGGGACGAGCAGTACTCC. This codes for CASTLSEAGDEQYS.

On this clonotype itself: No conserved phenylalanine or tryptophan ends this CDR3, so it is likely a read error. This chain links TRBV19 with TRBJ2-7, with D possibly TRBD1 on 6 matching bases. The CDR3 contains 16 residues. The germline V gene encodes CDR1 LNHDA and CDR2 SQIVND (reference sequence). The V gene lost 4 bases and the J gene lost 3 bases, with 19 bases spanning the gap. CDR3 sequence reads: CASSKVEGELDYEQYY. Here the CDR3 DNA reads TGTGCCAGTAGTAAGGTCGAGGGGGAGTTGGACTACGAGCAGTACTAC.

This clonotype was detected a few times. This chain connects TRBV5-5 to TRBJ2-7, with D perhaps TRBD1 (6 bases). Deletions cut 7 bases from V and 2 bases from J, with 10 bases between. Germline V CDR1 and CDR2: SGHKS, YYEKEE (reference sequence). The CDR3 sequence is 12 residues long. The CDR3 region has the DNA TGTGCCAGCGGGAACAGGGCCTACGAGCAGTACTTC. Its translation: CASGNRAYEQYF.

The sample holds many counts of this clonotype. The CDR3 DNA is TGTGCCAGCAGACCTACAGGGCGGGGAAGCTCCTACAATGAGCAGTTCTTC. Its protein product is CASRPTGRGSSYNEQFF. This chain links TRBV6-5 with TRBJ2-1; D is perhaps TRBD1 or TRBD2 (6 bases each). Germline V lookup: CDR1 MNHEY, CDR2 SVGAGI. Trimming shortened V by 6 bases and J by 0 bases, and 18 bases separated the two germline ends. This CDR3 has 17 residues.

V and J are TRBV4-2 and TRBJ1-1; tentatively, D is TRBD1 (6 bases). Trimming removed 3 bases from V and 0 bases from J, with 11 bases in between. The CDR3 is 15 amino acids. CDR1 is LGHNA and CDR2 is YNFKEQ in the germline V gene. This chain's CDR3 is CASSQEGGMNTEAFF. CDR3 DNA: TGTGCCAGCAGCCAGGAGGGGGGCATGAACACTGAAGCTTTCTTT.

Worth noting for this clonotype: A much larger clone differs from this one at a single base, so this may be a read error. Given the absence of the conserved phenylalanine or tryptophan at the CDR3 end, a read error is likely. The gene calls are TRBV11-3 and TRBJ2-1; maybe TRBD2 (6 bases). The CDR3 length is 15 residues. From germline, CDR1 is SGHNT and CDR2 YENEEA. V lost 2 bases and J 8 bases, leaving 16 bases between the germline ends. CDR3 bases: TGTGCCAGCAGCTTACGGCGGGGAGGCCTGGATGAGCAGTTCTTA. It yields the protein CASSLRRGGLDEQFL.

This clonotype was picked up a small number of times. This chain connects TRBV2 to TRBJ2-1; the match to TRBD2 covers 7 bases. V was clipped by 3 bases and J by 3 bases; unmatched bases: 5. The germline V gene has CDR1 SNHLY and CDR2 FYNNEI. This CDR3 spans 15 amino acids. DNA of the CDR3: TGTGCCAGCAGTGATGGGCGGGGGATCTACAATGAGCAGTTCTTC. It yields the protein CASSDGRGIYNEQFF.

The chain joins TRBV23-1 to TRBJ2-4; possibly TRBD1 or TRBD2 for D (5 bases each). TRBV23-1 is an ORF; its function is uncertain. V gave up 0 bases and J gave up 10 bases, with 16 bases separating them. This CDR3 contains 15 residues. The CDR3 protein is CASSQSLLGDEIQYF. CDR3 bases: TGCGCCAGCAGTCAATCTTTGCTGGGGGACGAGATTCAGTACTTC.

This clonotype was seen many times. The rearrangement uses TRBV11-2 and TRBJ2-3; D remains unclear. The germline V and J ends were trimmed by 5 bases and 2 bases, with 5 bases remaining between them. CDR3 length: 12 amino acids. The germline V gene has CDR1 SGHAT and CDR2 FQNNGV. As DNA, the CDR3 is TGTGCCAGCAGCATCAACACAGATACGCAGTATTTT. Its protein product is CASSINTDTQYF.